This T cell receptor beta chain was sequenced for a study of beta chain features in type 1 diabetes. Expressed TCRB transcripts were sequenced because the isolated RNA had all been reverse transcribed beforehand. Generated by immunoSEQ multiplex PCR, the TCRdb table keeps only in-frame clones and is missing some. Of over 120,000 clones in the sample, about 10% were seen once. Germline assignment: CDR1 LNHDA and CDR2 SQIVND (reference sequence). CDR3 length equals 15 residues. V lost 6 bases to trimming and J lost 4 bases, with 13 bases between them. The TCR sequence derives from a man between 18 and 35 years old in good health. Source material: naive CD4+ T cells from blood. V usage is TRBV19 and J usage is TRBJ2-6; the D gene is possibly TRBD1 (6 bases). The CDR3 region has the DNA TGTGCCAGTAGCAACAGGGAGACAGGGGCCAACGTCCTGACTTTC. It encodes CASSNRETGANVLTF.